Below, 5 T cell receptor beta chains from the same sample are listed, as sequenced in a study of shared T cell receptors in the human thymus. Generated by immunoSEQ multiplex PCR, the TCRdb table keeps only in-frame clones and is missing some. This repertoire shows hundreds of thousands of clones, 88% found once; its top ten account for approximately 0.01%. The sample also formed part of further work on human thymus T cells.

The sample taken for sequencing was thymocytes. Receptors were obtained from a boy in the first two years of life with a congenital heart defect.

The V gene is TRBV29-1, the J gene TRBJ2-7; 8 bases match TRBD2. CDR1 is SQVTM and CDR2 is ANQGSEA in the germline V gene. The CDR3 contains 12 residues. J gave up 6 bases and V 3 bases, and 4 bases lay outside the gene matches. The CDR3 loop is CSVEAGGGEQYF. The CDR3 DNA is TGCAGCGTTGAGGCGGGGGGCGGCGAGCAGTACTTC.

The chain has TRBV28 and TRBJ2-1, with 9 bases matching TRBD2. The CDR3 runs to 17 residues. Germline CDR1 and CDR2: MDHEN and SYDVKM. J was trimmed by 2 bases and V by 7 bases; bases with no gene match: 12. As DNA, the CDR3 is TGTGCCAGCACCCCTGTTGCGGGAGGGCCCCCCTACAATGAGCAGTTCTTC. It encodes CASTPVAGGPPYNEQFF.

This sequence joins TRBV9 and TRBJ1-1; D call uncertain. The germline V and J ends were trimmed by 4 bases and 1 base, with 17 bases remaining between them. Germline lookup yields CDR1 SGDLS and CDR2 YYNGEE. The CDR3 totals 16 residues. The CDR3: CASSPRLAGWNTEAFF. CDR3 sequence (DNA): TGTGCCAGCAGCCCTCGTTTGGCAGGTTGGAACACTGAAGCTTTCTTT.

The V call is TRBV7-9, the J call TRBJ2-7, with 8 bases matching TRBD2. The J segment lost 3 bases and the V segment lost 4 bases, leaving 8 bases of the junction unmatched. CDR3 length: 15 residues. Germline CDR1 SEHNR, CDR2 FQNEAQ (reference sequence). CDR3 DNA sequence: TGTGCCAGCAGCTCCACTAGCGGCGAATACTACGAGCAGTACTTC. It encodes CASSSTSGEYYEQYF.

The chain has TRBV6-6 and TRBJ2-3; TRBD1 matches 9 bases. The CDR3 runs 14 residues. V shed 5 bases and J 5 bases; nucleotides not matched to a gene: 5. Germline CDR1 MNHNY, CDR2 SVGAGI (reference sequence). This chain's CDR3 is CASSGDRARDTQYF. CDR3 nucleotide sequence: TGTGCCAGCAGTGGGGACAGGGCGAGAGATACGCAGTATTTT.